This TCR beta chain was sequenced in a study of T cell responses to AZD1222 COVID-19 vaccine. TCRdb's copy holds only in-frame clones and misses some; the assay was immunoSEQ multiplex PCR. Here the sample spans some 180,000 clones, roughly 91% being singletons. With 6 bases clipped from V and 6 bases from J, the junction kept 11 bases outside the gene matches. The germline V gene has CDR1 MDHEN and CDR2 SYDVKM. The CDR3 covers 15 residues. Notes on the study in general: Spike-specific TCRs gained breadth and depth after people received two AZD1222 doses. Among the donors, most were white British and more were female, and clonal diversity was possibly underestimated. It was only 6 or 7 AZD1222 recipients who were seropositive at baseline.

With respect to this clone: Its matching antigen is unknown.

The J gene is TRBJ1-5, the V gene TRBV28, with 7 bases matching TRBD1. The receptor was derived from an adult who received the MenACWY meningococcal vaccine as a control. Source: peripheral blood, taken 28 days after the second dose of the MenACWY control vaccine. CDR3 loop: CASSPTGRGGQPQHF. In nucleotides, the CDR3 is TGTGCCAGCAGCCCGACAGGGCGAGGAGGTCAGCCCCAGCATTTT.